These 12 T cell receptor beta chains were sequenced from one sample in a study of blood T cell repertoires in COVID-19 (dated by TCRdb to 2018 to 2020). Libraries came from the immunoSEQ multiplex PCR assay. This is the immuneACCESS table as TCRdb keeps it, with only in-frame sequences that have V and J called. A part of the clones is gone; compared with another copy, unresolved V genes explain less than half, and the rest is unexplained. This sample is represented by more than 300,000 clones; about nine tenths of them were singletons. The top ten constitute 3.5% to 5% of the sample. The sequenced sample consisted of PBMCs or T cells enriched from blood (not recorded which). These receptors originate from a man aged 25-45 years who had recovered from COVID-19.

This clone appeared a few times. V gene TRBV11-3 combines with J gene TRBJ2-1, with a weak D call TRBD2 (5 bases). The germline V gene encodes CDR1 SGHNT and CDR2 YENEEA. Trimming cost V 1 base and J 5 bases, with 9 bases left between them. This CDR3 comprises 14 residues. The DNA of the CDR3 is TGTGCCAGCAGCTTAGGCGGGCGCAACAATGAGCAGTTCTTC. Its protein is CASSLGGRNNEQFF. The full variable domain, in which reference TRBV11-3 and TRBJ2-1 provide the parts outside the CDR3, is EAGVVQSPRYKIIEKKQPVAFWCNPISGHNTLYWYLQNLGQGPELLIRYENEEAVDDSQLPKDRFSAERLKGVDSTLKIQPAELGDSAVYLCASSLGGRNNEQFFGPGTRLTVL.

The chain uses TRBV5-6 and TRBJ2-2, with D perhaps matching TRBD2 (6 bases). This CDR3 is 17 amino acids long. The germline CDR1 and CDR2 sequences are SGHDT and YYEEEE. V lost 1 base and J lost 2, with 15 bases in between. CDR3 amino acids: CASSLRRGYLNTGELFF. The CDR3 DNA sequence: TGTGCCAGCAGCTTGCGGCGGGGCTACCTAAACACCGGGGAGCTGTTTTTT.

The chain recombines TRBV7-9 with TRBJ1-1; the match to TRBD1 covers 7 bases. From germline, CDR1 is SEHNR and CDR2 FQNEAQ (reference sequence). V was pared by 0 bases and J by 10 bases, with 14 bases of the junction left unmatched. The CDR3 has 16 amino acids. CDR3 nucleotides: TGTGCCAGCAGCTTAGCGGAGTCAGGGGGAATCCTGACAGCTTTCTTT. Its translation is CASSLAESGGILTAFF.

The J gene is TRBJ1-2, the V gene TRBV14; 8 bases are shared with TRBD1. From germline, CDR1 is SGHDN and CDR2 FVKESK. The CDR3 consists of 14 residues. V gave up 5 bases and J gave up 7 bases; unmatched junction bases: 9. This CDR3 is CASSSRQGLGGYTF. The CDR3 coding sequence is TGTGCCAGCAGCTCACGACAGGGGTTAGGTGGCTACACCTTC.

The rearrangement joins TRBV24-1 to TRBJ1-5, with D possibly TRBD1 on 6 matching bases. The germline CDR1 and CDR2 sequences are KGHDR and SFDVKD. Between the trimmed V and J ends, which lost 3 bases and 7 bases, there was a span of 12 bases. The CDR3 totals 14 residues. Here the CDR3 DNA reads TGTGCCACCAGTGATGCCGGGACATCCCAGCCCCAGCATTTT. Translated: CATSDAGTSQPQHF.

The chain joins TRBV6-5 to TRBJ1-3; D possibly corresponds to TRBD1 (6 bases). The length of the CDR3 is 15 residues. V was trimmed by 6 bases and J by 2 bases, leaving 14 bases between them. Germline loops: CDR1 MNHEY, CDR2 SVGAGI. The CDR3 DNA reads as TGTGCCAGCAGGTCCACGGGGGGCCCTGGAAACACCATATATTTT. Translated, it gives CASRSTGGPGNTIYF.

CDR3 in amino acids: CASSVGQGVRTEAFF. CDR3 nucleotides: TGTGCCAGCAGCGTAGGACAGGGGGTGAGAACTGAAGCTTTCTTT. This sequence joins TRBV9 and TRBJ1-1; 9 bases align to TRBD1. Germline loops: CDR1 SGDLS, CDR2 YYNGEE. J was trimmed by 5 bases and V by 0 bases; bases with no gene match: 5. CDR3 length: 15 residues.

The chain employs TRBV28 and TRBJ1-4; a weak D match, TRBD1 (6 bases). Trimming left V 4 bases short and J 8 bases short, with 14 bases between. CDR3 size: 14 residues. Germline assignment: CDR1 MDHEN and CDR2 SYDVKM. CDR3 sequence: CASSSGTPSEKLFF. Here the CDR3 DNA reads TGTGCCAGCAGTTCCGGGACACCCTCCGAAAAACTGTTTTTT.

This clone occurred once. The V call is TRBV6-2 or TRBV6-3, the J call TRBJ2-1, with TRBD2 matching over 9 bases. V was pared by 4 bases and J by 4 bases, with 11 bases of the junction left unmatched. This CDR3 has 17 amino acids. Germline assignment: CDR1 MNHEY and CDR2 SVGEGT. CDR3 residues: CASSSFPRLAGYNEQFF. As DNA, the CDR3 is TGTGCCAGCAGTTCCTTCCCCCGCCTAGCGGGATACAATGAGCAGTTCTTC.

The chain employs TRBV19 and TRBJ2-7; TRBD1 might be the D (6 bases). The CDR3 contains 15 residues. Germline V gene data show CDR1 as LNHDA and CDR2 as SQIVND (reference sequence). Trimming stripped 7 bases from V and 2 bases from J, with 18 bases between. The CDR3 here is CASIDRLRAPYEQYF. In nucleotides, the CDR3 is TGTGCCAGTATCGACAGGCTTAGGGCTCCCTACGAGCAGTACTTC.

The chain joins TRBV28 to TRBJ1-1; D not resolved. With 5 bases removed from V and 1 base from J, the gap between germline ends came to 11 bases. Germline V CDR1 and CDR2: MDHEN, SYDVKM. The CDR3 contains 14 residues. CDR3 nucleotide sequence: TGTGCCAGCAGTCTACCACAGAGGAACACTGAAGCTTTCTTT. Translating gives CASSLPQRNTEAFF.

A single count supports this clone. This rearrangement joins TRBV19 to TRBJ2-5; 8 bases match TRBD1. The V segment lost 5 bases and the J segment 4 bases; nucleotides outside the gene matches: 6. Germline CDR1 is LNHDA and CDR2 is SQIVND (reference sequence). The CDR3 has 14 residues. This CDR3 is CASSLRTGLETQYF. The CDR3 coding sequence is TGTGCCAGTAGTCTCCGGACAGGGTTAGAGACCCAGTACTTC. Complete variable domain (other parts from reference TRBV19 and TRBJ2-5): DGGITQSPKYLFRKEGQNVTLSCEQNLNHDAMYWYRQDPGQGLRLIYYSQIVNDFQKGDIAEGYSVSREKKESFPLTVTSAQKNPTAFYLCASSLRTGLETQYFGPGTRLLVL.